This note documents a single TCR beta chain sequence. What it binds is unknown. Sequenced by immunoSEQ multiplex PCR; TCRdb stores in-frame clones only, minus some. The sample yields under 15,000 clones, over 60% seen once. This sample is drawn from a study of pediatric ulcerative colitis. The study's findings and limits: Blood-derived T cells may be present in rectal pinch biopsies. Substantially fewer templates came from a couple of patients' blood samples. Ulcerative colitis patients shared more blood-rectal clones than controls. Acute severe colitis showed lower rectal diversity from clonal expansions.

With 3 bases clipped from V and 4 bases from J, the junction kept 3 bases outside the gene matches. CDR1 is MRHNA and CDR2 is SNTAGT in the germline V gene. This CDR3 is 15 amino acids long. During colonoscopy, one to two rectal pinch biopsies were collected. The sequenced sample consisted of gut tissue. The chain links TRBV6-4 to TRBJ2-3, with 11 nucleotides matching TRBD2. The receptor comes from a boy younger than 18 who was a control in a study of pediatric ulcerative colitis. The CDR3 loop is CASSEVAGGPDTQYF. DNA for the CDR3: TGTGCCAGCAGTGAGGTAGCGGGAGGGCCAGATACGCAGTATTTT.